Following are 5 T cell receptor beta chains from one sample sequenced in a study of PD-L1 blockade in urothelial cancer. Assay: immunoSEQ multiplex PCR; the TCRdb copy retains only in-frame clones and omits some. The table includes just over 14,000 clones, around 89% detected once. The sequencing used PBMCs, collected around atezolizumab (anti-PD-L1) treatment. The receptors come from a man aged 65-85 years with urothelial cancer.

As to this clone: This sample also contains other DNA sequences that code for the same CDR3. The chain combines TRBV5-1 with TRBJ1-4, with D unclear. V was shortened by 4 bases and J by 2 bases, with 18 bases between the two germline ends. Germline V gene data show CDR1 as SGHRS and CDR2 as YFSETQ. The CDR3 extends over 17 amino acids. The CDR3 DNA reads as TGCGCCAGCAGCCTGGCCGGAGGATCTCGGACTAATGAAAAACTGTTTTTT. This translates into CASSLAGGSRTNEKLFF.

V usage is TRBV9 and J usage is TRBJ1-2; D uncertain. Per germline, CDR1 SGDLS and CDR2 YYNGEE. V lost 0 bases and J lost 5, with 11 bases in between. There are 14 residues in the CDR3. CDR3 region: CASSVEDPGYGYTF. Written as DNA, the CDR3 is TGTGCCAGCAGCGTAGAAGACCCGGGGTATGGCTACACCTTC.

This chain links TRBV5-1 with TRBJ1-6, with D perhaps matching TRBD1 (6 bases). The V end was cut by 5 bases, the J end by 7 bases, with 13 bases between. The length of the CDR3 is 14 residues. Germline V CDR1 and CDR2: SGHRS, YFSETQ. DNA for the CDR3: TGCGCCAGCAGGCCTCGACAGGAAAATTCACCCCTCCACTTT. It encodes CASRPRQENSPLHF.

This chain joins TRBV7-2 and TRBJ2-1; TRBD1 matches at 8 bases. Losses at the gene ends were 1 base for V and 7 bases for J; bases not matched to a gene: 6. Germline V lookup: CDR1 SGHTA, CDR2 FQGNSA. The length of the CDR3 is 15 residues. The CDR3, as DNA: TGTGCCAGCAGCTTAGTGACAGGGGCGAGAAATGAGCAGTTCTTC. Protein sequence: CASSLVTGARNEQFF. The whole variable domain, remainder taken from reference TRBV7-2 and TRBJ2-1, is GAGVSQSPSNKVTEKGKDVELRCDPISGHTALYWYRQSLGQGLEFLIYFQGNSAPDKSGLPSDRFSAERTGGSVSTLTIQRTQQEDSAVYLCASSLVTGARNEQFFGPGTRLTVL.

V usage is TRBV28 and J usage is TRBJ2-7; TRBD2 matches at 15 bases. This CDR3 spans 18 amino acids. From germline, CDR1 is MDHEN and CDR2 SYDVKM. Trimming at V came to 10 bases and at J to 7 bases, leaving 20 bases not matched to a gene. The CDR3 protein is CATGGAGLAGGPNEEQYF. CDR3 sequence (DNA): TGTGCCACCGGAGGGGCGGGACTAGCGGGGGGCCCCAATGAGGAGCAGTACTTC. Supplemented by reference TRBV28 and TRBJ2-7, the full variable domain reads DVKVTQSSRYLVKRTGEKVFLECVQDMDHENMFWYRQDPGLGLRLIYFSYDVKMKEKGDIPEGYSVSREKKERFSLILESASTNQTSMYLCATGGAGLAGGPNEEQYFGPGTRLTVT.